This TCR beta chain is from a study of T cell responses to AZD1222 COVID-19 vaccine (dated by TCRdb to 2020 to 2022). Context from the whole study: TCR sequencing was performed for about 250 trial participants, of whom some 200 were given two doses of AZD1222 and some 26 were given two doses of MenACWY control vaccine. Trial participants were enrolled by age into subgroups of 18-55, 56-69 and 70-plus years, and about 150, 27 and 61 TCR-sequenced participants, respectively, were included in these subgroups. Study-wide findings and limitations: Vaccine-associated CD4 TCRs spanned the whole spike protein, with dominant responses in regions 160-218 and 743-854. A significant rise in spike-specific TCR breadth and depth was observed after two AZD1222 doses relative to day 0 and relative to MenACWY recipients. Because no samples from the day 14 peak response were available, repertoires could be characterized only after the peak T cell response. Most participants were white British and females outnumbered males, and the authors suggested that clonal diversity may have been underestimated. Only six AZD1222 recipients were SARS-CoV-2 seropositive at baseline, limiting conclusions about previously exposed vaccinees. Reportedly, almost half of the unique spike-specific TCRs recognized epitopes lying outside the regions that are mutated in the B.1.351 and B.1.1.7 variants. The 56-69-year group was small, and its depth increase did not reach significance, likely because of low power.

Concerning this clone itself: What antigen it recognizes has not been identified. The sample holds no much larger clone one base away, and base qualities are not on file.

Measured from the cysteine to the phenylalanine, the CDR3 is 13 residues long. Only the CDR3 part of the read is kept: 39 bases, read in frame from the first base. The V and J ends are trimmed by 5 bases and 4 bases, leaving 8 bases between them. CDR1 and CDR2 are drawn from the germline V gene: SGHTA, FQGTGA. The sample's time point label, decoded: about 28 days (+/-7) after the second vaccine dose. AZD1222 recipients with second doses at about 4 weeks or about 12 weeks were pooled, because spike-specific TCR depth and breadth did not differ between schedules. Vaccinee samples came from UK trials COV001 and COV002, including a single-blind randomized controlled phase 2/3 trial of AZD1222 (ChAdOx1 nCoV-19) in healthy adults. Trial participant PBMC samples were collected at day 0 and day 28 after the second dose for TCRbeta chain sequencing. The CDR3 regions of human TCRbeta chains were subjected to immunosequencing. The paper's processing steps were these. Repertoire TCRs were matched against a reference library of SARS-CoV-2-specific TCRs generated with the MIRA antigen-specificity platform. Breadth meant the fraction of unique TCRs that were SARS-CoV-2-associated, whereas depth meant the fraction of total T cells that were SARS-CoV-2-associated. Each spike-specific TCR was assigned to its reactive spike region and to a CD4 or CD8 class using the MIRA data. Log10-transformed breadth and depth values were compared by one-way ANOVA with Sidak's multiple comparisons tests. Entries here come from immuneACCESS through TCRdb and include only in-frame sequences with V and J called. Some clones fail to appear in such tables; in the studies checked, an unresolved V gene covers under half of the shortfall, and the cause of the remainder is unknown. That table is the source of V, J and clone size, and D and trimming were worked out from the DNA. This sample has approximately 150,000 clones in its table, and around 90% of those were observed once. The top ten hold approximately 2% of the sample.

The chain joins TRBV7-3 to TRBJ2-2; confidence is insufficient to name the D gene. This clonotype was obtained from an adult who received the AZD1222 COVID-19 vaccine. Material: peripheral blood, obtained 28 days after the second AZD1222 dose. In nucleotides, the sequence is TGTGCCAGCAGCCCCGGACCCACCGGGGAGCTGTTTTTT. Translated, it reads CASSPGPTGELFF.